What follows describes a single T cell receptor beta chain. Its antigen has not been determined. The record has no base qualities; no much larger clone is one base away. For each subset, genomic DNA was extracted from roughly 10,000 to 100,000 sorted cells using the DNeasy Blood and Tissue Kit. The TCRbeta V-J or V-D-J regions were sequenced and mapped through the immunoSEQ service, and coverage above 10x per sample was achieved. In the source study's methods: The analysis included only productive rearrangements exported from the immunoSEQ Analyzer platform, and clonality was assessed using the 500 most abundant clones. The Morisita-Horn similarity index and the Jaccard index were used to quantify repertoire overlap between populations. Morisita-Horn similarity between CD8 T-cell subset TCR repertoires was measured in over 5 cancer patients. TCRdb limited this immuneACCESS table to in-frame rearrangements with V and J called. A share of clones is missing; checked studies link under half to unresolved V genes, and the rest is unexplained. V and J calls and clone size are as listed in that table; D and trimming were resolved from the DNA. The sample records roughly 15,000 clones, about 90% of which are singletons. The ten most abundant clones make up more than 3.5% of the sample.

The entry originates in a study of CD39 and CD103 CD8 tumor-infiltrating T cells (dated by TCRdb to about 2018). About the study as a whole: The repertoire comparisons shown came from four patients: one with an HPV-positive HNSCC, one with an HPV-negative HNSCC, one with ovarian cancer and one with melanoma. Repertoires of CD8 TIL subsets defined by CD103 and CD39 were compared with peripheral memory CD8 T cells by TCRbeta CDR3 deep sequencing. Study-level results and caveats: Compared with DN and SP CD8 TILs and with blood memory CD8 T cells, DP CD8 TILs appeared more oligoclonal, with the top 30 clonotypes covering about 50-86%. DP TIL clonotypes were rarely detected in blood or uninvolved lymph node, whereas DN TIL clonotypes were found to largely overlap with peripheral memory CD8 repertoires.

No therapy was being received by patients at the time of sample collection, although prior treatments had ranged from chemotherapy, radiotherapy, surgery and immunotherapy to none. After thawing, cells were enriched for T lymphocytes using a negative-selection kit, and EpCAM beads were added for tumor-infiltrating lymphocytes. Memory CD8 T cells were sorted as CD8+CD4-CD45RA- cells regardless of CCR7 expression. Before analysis, peripheral blood mononuclear cells were isolated on a Ficoll-Paque PLUS gradient and cryopreserved. Populations were sorted on a FACSAria II to over 97% purity, and the cell pellets were frozen for TCR sequencing without being cultured. This TCR derives from a human donor with head and neck squamous cell carcinoma. Sequenced: CD8+ T cells sorted from blood. The cell subset or site tag for this specimen amounts to: total memory CD8 T cells (CD45RA-CCR7+/-) from blood or uninvolved lymph node.

The nucleotide sequence is TGTGCCAGCAGCAGCAGGCCAGAGGAAAAACTGTTTTTT. Translated, it gives CASSSRPEEKLFF. Rearrangement joined TRBV5-5 to TRBJ1-4, with the identity of the D gene unclear. As encoded in the germline V gene (reference sequence), CDR1 is SGHKS while CDR2 is YYEKEE. Its CDR3 holds 13 amino acids, cysteine through phenylalanine. Of all the DNA, just the CDR3 is kept, 39 bases in frame from base 1. V was cut back by 4 bases and J by 8 bases, leaving a gap of 12 bases between them.